This T cell receptor (beta chain) is from a study of immune evolution from preneoplasia to lung adenocarcinoma. Study at large: HLA loss of heterozygosity: about 7% AIS, about 15% MIA, around 35% ADC, none AAH.

This clone was seen a few times. Its antigen is unidentified. Germline CDR1 SEHNR, CDR2 FQNEAQ (reference sequence). The CDR3 is made up of 16 amino acids. Unmatched junction bases numbered 11, after V lost 5 bases and J lost 6 bases. Only in-frame clones appear in the TCRdb table, and some are missing; sequencing was by immunoSEQ multiplex PCR. The sample has around 10,000 clones; around 79% are singletons. The study, taken as a whole, reports: Normal lung had the highest top T cell clone frequencies. Later-stage lesions seemingly showed higher T cell density and diversity than normal lung.

Sequenced material: FFPE minimally invasive lung adenocarcinoma tissue. The sequence was obtained from a donor of 70 years or more with lung adenocarcinoma. V is TRBV7-9 and J is TRBJ2-7; 12 bases are a match to TRBD1. CDR3 residues: CASSAAGQGASGEQYF. CDR3 DNA sequence: TGTGCCAGCAGCGCCGCGGGACAGGGGGCGTCGGGCGAGCAGTACTTC.